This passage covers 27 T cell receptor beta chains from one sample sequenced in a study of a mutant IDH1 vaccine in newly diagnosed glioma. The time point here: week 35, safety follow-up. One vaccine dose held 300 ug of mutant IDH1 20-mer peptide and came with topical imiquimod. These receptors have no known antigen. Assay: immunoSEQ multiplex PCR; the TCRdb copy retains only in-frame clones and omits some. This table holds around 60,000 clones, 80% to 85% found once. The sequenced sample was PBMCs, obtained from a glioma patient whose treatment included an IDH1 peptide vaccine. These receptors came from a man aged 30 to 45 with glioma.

The DNA for the CDR3 is TGTGCCAGCAGCTTTTGGGGACAGGGCAACACCTACGAGCAGTACTTC. It translates to CASSFWGQGNTYEQYF. The V gene is TRBV7-9, the J gene TRBJ2-7, with TRBD1 matching over 9 bases. The CDR3 consists of 16 residues. V was clipped by 3 bases and J by 2 bases; unmatched bases: 8. From germline, CDR1 is SEHNR and CDR2 FQNEAQ (reference sequence).

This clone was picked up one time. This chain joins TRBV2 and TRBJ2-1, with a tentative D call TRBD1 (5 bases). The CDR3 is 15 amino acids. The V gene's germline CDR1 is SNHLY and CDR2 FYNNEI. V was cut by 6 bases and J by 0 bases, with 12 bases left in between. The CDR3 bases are TGTGCCAGCAGCTCAGGGCCGTACTCCTACAATGAGCAGTTCTTC. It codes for CASSSGPYSYNEQFF.

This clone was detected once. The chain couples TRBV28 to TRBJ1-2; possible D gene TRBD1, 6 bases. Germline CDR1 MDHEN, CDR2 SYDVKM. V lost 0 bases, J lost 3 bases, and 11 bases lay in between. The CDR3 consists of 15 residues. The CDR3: CASSLWGASDYGYTF. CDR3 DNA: TGTGCCAGCAGTTTATGGGGGGCCTCGGACTATGGCTACACCTTC.

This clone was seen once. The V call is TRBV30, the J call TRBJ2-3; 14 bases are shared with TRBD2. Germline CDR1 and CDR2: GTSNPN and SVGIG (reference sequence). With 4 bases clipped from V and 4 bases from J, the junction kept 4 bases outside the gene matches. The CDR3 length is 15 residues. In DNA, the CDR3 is TGTGCCTGGACTGGACTAGCGGGGGGAGCAGATACGCAGTATTTT. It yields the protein CAWTGLAGGADTQYF.

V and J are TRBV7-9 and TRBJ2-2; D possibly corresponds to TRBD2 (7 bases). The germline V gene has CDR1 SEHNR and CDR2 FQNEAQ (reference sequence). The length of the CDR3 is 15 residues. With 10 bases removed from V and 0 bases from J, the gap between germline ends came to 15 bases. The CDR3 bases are TGTGCCACCCCGGGGGGCAGGGCGAACACCGGGGAGCTGTTTTTT. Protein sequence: CATPGGRANTGELFF.

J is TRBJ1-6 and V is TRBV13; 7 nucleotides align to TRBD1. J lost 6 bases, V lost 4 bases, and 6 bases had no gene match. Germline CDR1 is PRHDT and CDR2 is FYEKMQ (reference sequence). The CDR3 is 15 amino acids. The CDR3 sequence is CASSWTGTANSPLHF. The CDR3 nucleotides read TGTGCCAGCAGCTGGACCGGGACAGCTAATTCACCCCTCCACTTT.

CDR3 nucleotides: TGTGCCAGCAGTTACTCCCGGAGGATGAACACTGAAGCTTTCTTT. It codes for CASSYSRRMNTEAFF. V gene TRBV6-5 combines with J gene TRBJ1-1; D unresolved. This CDR3 contains 15 residues. Trimming pared 0 bases from V and 0 bases from J, leaving 8 bases between. Germline-derived CDR1 and CDR2 are MNHEY and SVGAGI.

The CDR3 protein is CASSVGGQGGTEAFF. The CDR3 nucleotides read TGTGCCAGCAGCGTAGGAGGTCAGGGAGGCACTGAAGCTTTCTTT. The V call is TRBV9, the J call TRBJ1-1; perhaps TRBD1 as D (5 bases). Trimming shortened V by 0 bases and J by 4 bases, and 13 bases separated the two germline ends. The length of the CDR3 is 15 residues. The germline CDR1 and CDR2 sequences are SGDLS and YYNGEE.

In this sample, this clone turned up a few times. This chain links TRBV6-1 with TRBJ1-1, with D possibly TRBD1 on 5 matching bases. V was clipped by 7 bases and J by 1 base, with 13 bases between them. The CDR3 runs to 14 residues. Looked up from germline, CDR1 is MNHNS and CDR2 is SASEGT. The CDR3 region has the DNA TGTGCCAGCACCTTTATTGGGGGGAACACTGAAGCTTTCTTT. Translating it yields CASTFIGGNTEAFF.

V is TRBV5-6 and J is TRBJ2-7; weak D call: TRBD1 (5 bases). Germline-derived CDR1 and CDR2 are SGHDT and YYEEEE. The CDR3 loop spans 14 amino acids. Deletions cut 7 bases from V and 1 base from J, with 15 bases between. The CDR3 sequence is CASSGAENSYEQYF. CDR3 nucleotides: TGTGCCAGCTCTGGGGCAGAAAATTCCTACGAGCAGTACTTC.

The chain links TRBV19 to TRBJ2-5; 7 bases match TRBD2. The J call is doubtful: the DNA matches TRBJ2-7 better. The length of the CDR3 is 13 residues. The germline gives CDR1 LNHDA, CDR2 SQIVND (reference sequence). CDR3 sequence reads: CASSIGRGYEQYF. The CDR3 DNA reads TGTGCCAGTAGTATTGGGAGGGGCTACGAGCAGTACTTC.

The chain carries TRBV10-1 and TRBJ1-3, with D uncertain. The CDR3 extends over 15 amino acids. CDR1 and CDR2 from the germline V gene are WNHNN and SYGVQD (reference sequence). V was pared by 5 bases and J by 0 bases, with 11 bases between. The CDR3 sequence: CASSLDGSSGNTIYF. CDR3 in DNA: TGCGCCAGCAGTCTGGACGGATCCTCTGGAAACACCATATATTTT.

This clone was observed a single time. The chain's CDR3 is CASSMGPAGSPLHF. The DNA of the CDR3 is TGTGCCAGTAGTATGGGGCCGGCGGGATCACCCCTCCACTTT. This chain links TRBV19 with TRBJ1-6, with D possibly being TRBD1 (5 bases). Germline V gene lookup returns CDR1 LNHDA and CDR2 SQIVND (reference sequence). The CDR3 contains 14 residues. With 3 bases removed from V and 10 bases from J, the gap between germline ends came to 13 bases.

The chain's CDR3 is CASSPGTITNEKLFF. The CDR3 DNA sequence: TGCGCCAGCAGCCCCGGGACAATAACTAATGAAAAACTGTTTTTT. The V call is TRBV4-1, the J call TRBJ1-4; the D gene is possibly TRBD1 (6 bases). CDR3 length: 15 amino acids. CDR1 and CDR2 from the germline V gene are MGHRA and YSYEKL. Trimming left V 4 bases short and J 1 base short, with 10 bases between.

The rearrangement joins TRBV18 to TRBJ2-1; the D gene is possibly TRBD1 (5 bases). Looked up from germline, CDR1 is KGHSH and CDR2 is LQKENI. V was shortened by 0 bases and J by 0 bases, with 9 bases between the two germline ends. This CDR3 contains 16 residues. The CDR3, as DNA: TGTGCCAGCTCACCACCGCAGGGTAGCTCCTACAATGAGCAGTTCTTC. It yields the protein CASSPPQGSSYNEQFF.

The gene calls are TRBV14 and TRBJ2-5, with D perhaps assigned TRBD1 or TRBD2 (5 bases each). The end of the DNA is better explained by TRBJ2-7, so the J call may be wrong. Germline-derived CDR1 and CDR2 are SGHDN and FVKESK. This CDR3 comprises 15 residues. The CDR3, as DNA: TGTGCCAGCAGCCAAGACGGGGCAGGGTTCTACGAGCAGTACTTC. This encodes CASSQDGAGFYEQYF.

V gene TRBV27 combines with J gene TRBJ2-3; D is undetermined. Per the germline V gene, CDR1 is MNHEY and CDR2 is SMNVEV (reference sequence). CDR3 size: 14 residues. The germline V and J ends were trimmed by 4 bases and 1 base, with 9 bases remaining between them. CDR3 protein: CASSWSVGTDTQYF. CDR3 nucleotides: TGTGCCAGCAGTTGGAGCGTTGGCACAGATACGCAGTATTTT.

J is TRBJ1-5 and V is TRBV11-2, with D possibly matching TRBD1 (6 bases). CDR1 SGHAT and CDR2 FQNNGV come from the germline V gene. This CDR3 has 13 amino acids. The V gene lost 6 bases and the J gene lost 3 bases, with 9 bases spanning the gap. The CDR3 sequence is CASSPGVNQPQHF. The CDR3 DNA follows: TGTGCCAGCAGTCCAGGGGTCAATCAGCCCCAGCATTTT.

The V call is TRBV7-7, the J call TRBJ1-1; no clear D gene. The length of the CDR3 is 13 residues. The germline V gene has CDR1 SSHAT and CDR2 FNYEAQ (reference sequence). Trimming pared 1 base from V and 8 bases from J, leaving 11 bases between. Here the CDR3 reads CASSLEGSSEAFF. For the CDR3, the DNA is TGTGCCAGCAGCTTAGAAGGGAGCAGCGAAGCTTTCTTT.

Written as DNA, the CDR3 is TGCGCCAGCAGCCAAGCGGCGGGGGGGCGCACAGATACGCAGTATTTT. This gives the protein CASSQAAGGRTDTQYF. The chain has TRBV4-1 and TRBJ2-3; 9 bases fit TRBD2. This CDR3 has 16 residues. Germline V gene data show CDR1 as MGHRA and CDR2 as YSYEKL. Trimming at V came to 1 base and at J to 1 base, leaving 3 bases not matched to a gene.

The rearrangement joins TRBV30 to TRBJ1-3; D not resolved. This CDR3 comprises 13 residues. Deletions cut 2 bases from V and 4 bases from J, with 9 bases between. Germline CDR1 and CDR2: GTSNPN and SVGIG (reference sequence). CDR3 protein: CAWSSGPGNTIYF. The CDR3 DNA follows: TGTGCCTGGAGTAGCGGACCCGGAAACACCATATATTTT.

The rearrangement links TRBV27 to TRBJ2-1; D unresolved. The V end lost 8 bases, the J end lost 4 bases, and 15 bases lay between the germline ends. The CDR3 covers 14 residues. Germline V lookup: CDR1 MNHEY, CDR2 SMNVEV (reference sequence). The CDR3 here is CASRHSGQYNEQFF. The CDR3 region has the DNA TGTGCCAGCCGACATTCGGGTCAGTACAATGAGCAGTTCTTC.

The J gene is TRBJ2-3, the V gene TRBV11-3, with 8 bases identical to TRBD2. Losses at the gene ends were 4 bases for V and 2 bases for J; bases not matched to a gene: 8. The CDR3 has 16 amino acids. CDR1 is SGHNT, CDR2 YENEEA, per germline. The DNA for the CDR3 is TGTGCCAGCAGCTCCGGGAGGGGGGGGTACACAGATACGCAGTATTTT. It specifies CASSSGRGGYTDTQYF. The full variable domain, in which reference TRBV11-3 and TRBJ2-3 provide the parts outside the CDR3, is EAGVVQSPRYKIIEKKQPVAFWCNPISGHNTLYWYLQNLGQGPELLIRYENEEAVDDSQLPKDRFSAERLKGVDSTLKIQPAELGDSAVYLCASSSGRGGYTDTQYFGPGTRLTVL.

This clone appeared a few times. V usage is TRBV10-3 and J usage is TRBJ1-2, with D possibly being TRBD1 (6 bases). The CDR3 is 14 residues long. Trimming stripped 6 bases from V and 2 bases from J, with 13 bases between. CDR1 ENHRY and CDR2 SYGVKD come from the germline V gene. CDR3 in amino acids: CAISTGTPNYGYTF. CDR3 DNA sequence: TGTGCCATCAGCACAGGGACACCGAACTATGGCTACACCTTC.

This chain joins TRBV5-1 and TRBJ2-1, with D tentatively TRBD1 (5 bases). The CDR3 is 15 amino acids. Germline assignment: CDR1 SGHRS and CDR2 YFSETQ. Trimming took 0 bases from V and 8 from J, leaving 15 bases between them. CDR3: CASSLGQLFMDEQFF. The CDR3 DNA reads TGCGCCAGCAGCTTGGGACAGCTTTTTATGGATGAGCAGTTCTTC.

The CDR3 loop reads CASSISGGGAYEQYF. Written as DNA, the CDR3 is TGTGCCAGTAGTATCTCGGGCGGGGGGGCCTACGAGCAGTACTTC. V gene TRBV19 combines with J gene TRBJ2-7, with 9 bases that match TRBD2. The CDR3 is made up of 15 amino acids. V shed 3 bases, J shed 2 bases, and the junction held 5 bases outside the gene matches. CDR1 LNHDA and CDR2 SQIVND come from the germline V gene (reference sequence).

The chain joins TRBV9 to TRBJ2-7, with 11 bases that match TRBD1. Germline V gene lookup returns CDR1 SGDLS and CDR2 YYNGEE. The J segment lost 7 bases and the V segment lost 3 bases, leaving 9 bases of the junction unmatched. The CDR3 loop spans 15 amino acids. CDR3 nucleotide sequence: TGTGCCAGCAGCGGGGACGGACAGGGGGCGAGAGAGCAGTACTTC. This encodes CASSGDGQGAREQYF.